This T cell receptor beta chain was identified in a study of blood T cell repertoires in COVID-19. Study-wide background: The origin of the acute and convalescent COVID-19 samples was the United States, Italy and Spain. The cDNA or gDNA used as material had been derived from T cells, B-cell-depleted T cells, or PBMCs.

Sequencing used immunoSEQ multiplex PCR; TCRdb keeps in-frame clones, though not all of them. Here the sample spans a few hundred thousand clones, about 88% being singletons. Germline CDR1 is SGHKS and CDR2 is YYEKEE (reference sequence). The V end was cut by 0 bases, the J end by 6 bases, with 15 bases between. The CDR3 totals 16 residues. Sequenced: peripheral blood. The origin of this receptor is a man aged 65 to 79 with acute or convalescent COVID-19. The chain carries TRBV5-5 and TRBJ2-2, with D unresolved. The CDR3 protein is CASSLGQVQFSGELFF. For the CDR3, the DNA is TGTGCCAGCAGCTTGGGTCAGGTTCAGTTCTCCGGGGAGCTGTTTTTT.